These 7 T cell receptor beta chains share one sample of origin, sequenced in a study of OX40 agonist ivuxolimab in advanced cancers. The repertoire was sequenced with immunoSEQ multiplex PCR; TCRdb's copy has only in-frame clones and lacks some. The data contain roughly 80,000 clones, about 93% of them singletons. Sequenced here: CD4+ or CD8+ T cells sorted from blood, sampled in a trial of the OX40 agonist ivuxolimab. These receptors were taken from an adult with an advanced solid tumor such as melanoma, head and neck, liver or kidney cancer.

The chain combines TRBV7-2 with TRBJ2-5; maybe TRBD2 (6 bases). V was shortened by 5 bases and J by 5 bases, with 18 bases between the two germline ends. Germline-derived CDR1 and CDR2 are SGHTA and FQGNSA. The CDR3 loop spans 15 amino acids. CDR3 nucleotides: TGTGCCAGCAGCGCGGGTGGAGGGGACGGGGAGACCCAGTACTTC. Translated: CASSAGGGDGETQYF.

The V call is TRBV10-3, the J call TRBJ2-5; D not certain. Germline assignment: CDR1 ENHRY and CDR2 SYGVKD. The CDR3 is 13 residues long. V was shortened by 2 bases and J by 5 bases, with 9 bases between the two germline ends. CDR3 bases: TGTGCCATCAGTGAGGGCAGTGGGGAGACCCAGTACTTC. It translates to CAISEGSGETQYF.

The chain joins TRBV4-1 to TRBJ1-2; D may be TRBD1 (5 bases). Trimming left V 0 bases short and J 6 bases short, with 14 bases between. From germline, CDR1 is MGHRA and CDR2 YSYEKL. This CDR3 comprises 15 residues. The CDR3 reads CASSQDRGVANGYTF. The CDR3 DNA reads TGCGCCAGCAGCCAAGACCGGGGGGTAGCCAATGGCTACACCTTC.

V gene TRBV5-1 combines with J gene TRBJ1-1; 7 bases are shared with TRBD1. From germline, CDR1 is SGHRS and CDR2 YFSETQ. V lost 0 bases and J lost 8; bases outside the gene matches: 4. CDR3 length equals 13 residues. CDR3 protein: CASSLERGPEAFF. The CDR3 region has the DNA TGCGCCAGCAGCTTGGAAAGGGGGCCCGAAGCTTTCTTT.

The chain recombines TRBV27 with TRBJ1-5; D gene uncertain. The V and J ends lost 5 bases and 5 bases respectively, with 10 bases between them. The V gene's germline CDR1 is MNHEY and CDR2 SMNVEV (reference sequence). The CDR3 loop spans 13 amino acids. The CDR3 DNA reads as TGTGCCAGCAGTGTCGGACTTTATCAGCCCCAGCATTTT. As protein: CASSVGLYQPQHF.

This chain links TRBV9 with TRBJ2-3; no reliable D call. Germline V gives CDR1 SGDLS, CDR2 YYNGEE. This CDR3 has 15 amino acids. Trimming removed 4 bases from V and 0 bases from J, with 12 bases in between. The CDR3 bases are TGTGCCAGCAGCCCCCGGAAATCTAGCACAGATACGCAGTATTTT. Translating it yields CASSPRKSSTDTQYF.

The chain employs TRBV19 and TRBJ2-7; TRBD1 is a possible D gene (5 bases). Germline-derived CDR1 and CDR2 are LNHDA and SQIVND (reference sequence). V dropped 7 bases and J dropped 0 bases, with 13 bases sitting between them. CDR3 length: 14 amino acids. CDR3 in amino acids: CASNVKGYSYEQYF. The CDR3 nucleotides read TGTGCCAGTAACGTTAAGGGGTACTCCTACGAGCAGTACTTC. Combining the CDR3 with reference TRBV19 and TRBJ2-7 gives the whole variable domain DGGITQSPKYLFRKEGQNVTLSCEQNLNHDAMYWYRQDPGQGLRLIYYSQIVNDFQKGDIAEGYSVSREKKESFPLTVTSAQKNPTAFYLCASNVKGYSYEQYFGPGTRLTVT.